Sequencing of this T cell receptor (beta chain) was carried out in a study of CXCR3-negative and CXCR3-positive naive CD8 T cells. Germline V gene sequence: CDR1 SGHRS, CDR2 YFSETQ. CDR3 length equals 16 residues. Libraries were UMI-labeled 5' RACE TRB cDNA. TCRdb re-called the 5' RACE reads and catalogs CDR3 proteins one per entry, DNA excluded. The sample holds 150,000 or so distinct CDR3 sequences. General study results and limits: From TRB CDR3 properties, TCR strength was inferred; surface CD5 did not differ between naive subsets. CXCR3 expression dropped partially after cryopreservation, and most assays relied on fresh PBMCs. Each naive subset displayed comparably high diversity, whereas memory CD8+ cells displayed much lower diversity. Comparison of naive cells showed more hydrophobic TRB CDR3s in CXCR3-positive than in CXCR3-negative naive cells.

Note on this clonotype: What it recognizes is unknown.

The chain uses TRBV5-1 and TRBJ2-1; no DNA is available, so the TRBD1 call from TCRdb remains unchecked. This clonotype was sampled from a human donor in good health. Some clones in this sample may be carry-over from other donors' samples. The sequenced sample was naive CXCR3- CD8+ T cells from blood. Subset in this sample: CD45RO-CCR7+CD27+CD95- naive CD8+ T cells lacking CXCR3 (TNR3-). The CDR3 sequence: CASSLWWTGGGNEQFF.